Shown below are 17 T cell receptor beta chains from a single sample sequenced in a study of blood T cell repertoires in COVID-19. Repertoires were generated with immunoSEQ multiplex PCR, while TCRdb's copy carries only in-frame clones and drops some. The data contain around 190,000 clones, around 79% of them singletons. The specimen was peripheral blood. The origin of the receptors is a woman aged 40 to 55 with COVID-19, enrolled during active disease.

V gene TRBV7-2 combines with J gene TRBJ1-6; D unresolved. Germline CDR1 SGHTA, CDR2 FQGNSA. The CDR3 length is 13 residues. V shed 11 bases and J shed 0 bases, with 8 bases lying between them. This CDR3 reads CALGSSYNSPLHF. The CDR3 nucleotides are TGTGCCCTCGGGAGCTCCTATAATTCACCCCTCCACTTT.

This chain connects TRBV2 to TRBJ1-3; possibly TRBD1 for D (5 bases). CDR3 length equals 14 residues. Germline V CDR1 and CDR2: SNHLY, FYNNEI. Trimming shortened V by 1 base and J by 9 bases, and 13 bases separated the two germline ends. The CDR3 coding sequence is TGTGCCAGCAGTGAAGGGGCAGGGATTCGCACCATATATTTT. It encodes CASSEGAGIRTIYF.

The chain has TRBV9 and TRBJ2-7; D unclear. Looked up from germline, CDR1 is SGDLS and CDR2 is YYNGEE. The CDR3 has 14 residues. Trimming left V 2 bases short and J 0 bases short, with 9 bases between. CDR3 protein: CASSVTTGSYEQYF. CDR3 DNA sequence: TGTGCCAGCAGCGTTACCACGGGCTCCTACGAGCAGTACTTC.

This chain uses TRBV25-1 with TRBJ1-6; D is unresolved. Germline V gene lookup returns CDR1 MGHDK and CDR2 SYGVNS. The CDR3 runs to 14 residues. V shed 2 bases and J shed 10 bases, with 12 bases lying between them. CDR3 sequence: CASSETETSSPLHF. The CDR3, as DNA: TGTGCCAGCAGTGAAACGGAAACTAGCTCACCCCTCCACTTT.

The chain employs TRBV7-9 and TRBJ2-7, with a weak D call TRBD2 (7 bases). V lost 2 bases to trimming and J lost 2 bases, with 22 bases between them. CDR3 length: 18 amino acids. Germline CDR1 and CDR2: SEHNR and FQNEAQ (reference sequence). Here the CDR3 reads CASSLSRGDQGTPYEQYF. CDR3 nucleotide sequence: TGTGCCAGCAGCTTAAGTCGGGGGGACCAGGGGACCCCCTACGAGCAGTACTTC.

The chain has TRBV30 and TRBJ1-1, with D possibly matching TRBD1 (5 bases). The V gene lost 3 bases and the J gene lost 0 bases, with 23 bases spanning the gap. This CDR3 is built from 18 residues. Germline CDR1 and CDR2: GTSNPN and SVGIG (reference sequence). CDR3 coding DNA: TGTGCCTGGAGAGAACTTGGGGCAGGCGGGGATATGAACACTGAAGCTTTCTTT. Amino acids: CAWRELGAGGDMNTEAFF. The complete variable domain, with remaining parts taken from reference TRBV30 and TRBJ1-1, reads SQTIHQWPATLVQPVGSPLSLECTVEGTSNPNLYWYRQAAGRGLQLLFYSVGIGQISSEVPQNLSASRPQDRQFILSSKKLLLSDSGFYLCAWRELGAGGDMNTEAFFGQGTRLTVV.

The rearrangement uses TRBV19 and TRBJ2-2, with TRBD2 matching 8 bases. The CDR3 contains 15 residues. Unmatched junction bases numbered 9, after V lost 6 bases and J lost 6 bases. CDR1 is LNHDA, CDR2 SQIVND, per germline (reference sequence). CDR3 protein: CASRSWRGESGELFF. The DNA of the CDR3 is TGTGCCAGTAGAAGTTGGCGGGGGGAGTCCGGGGAGCTGTTTTTT.

The V and J genes are TRBV6-5 and TRBJ2-7; D is unclear. The CDR3 totals 12 residues. Per germline, CDR1 MNHEY and CDR2 SVGAGI. The V and J ends lost 4 bases and 9 bases respectively, with 13 bases between them. CDR3 DNA sequence: TGTGCCAGCAGTTCCCTAAGTAAAGTGCAGTACTTC. Translation: CASSSLSKVQYF.

The rearrangement uses TRBV10-3 and TRBJ2-1, with 7 bases lining up with TRBD2. Germline loops: CDR1 ENHRY, CDR2 SYGVKD. J was trimmed by 6 bases and V by 9 bases; bases with no gene match: 11. This CDR3 has 14 amino acids. CDR3 residues: CAISFRGGTNEQFF. The CDR3 DNA reads TGTGCCATATCCTTCCGCGGGGGAACCAATGAGCAGTTCTTC.

The chain links TRBV18 to TRBJ1-5; D is ambiguous. V was trimmed by 6 bases and J by 0 bases, leaving 12 bases between them. CDR1 KGHSH and CDR2 LQKENI come from the germline V gene. The length of the CDR3 is 15 residues. The DNA for the CDR3 is TGTGCCAGCTCTCCGATTAGAGATAGCAATCAGCCCCAGCATTTT. It codes for CASSPIRDSNQPQHF. Combining the CDR3 with reference TRBV18 and TRBJ1-5 gives the whole variable domain NAGVMQNPRHLVRRRGQEARLRCSPMKGHSHVYWYRQLPEEGLKFMVYLQKENIIDESGMPKERFSAEFPKEGPSILRIQQVVRGDSAAYFCASSPIRDSNQPQHFGDGTRLSIL.

The DNA of the CDR3 is TGTGCCAGCAGCCCTGTCGGTCTTAGTGGCTACACCTTC. Encoded protein: CASSPVGLSGYTF. The chain has TRBV5-5 and TRBJ1-2; no firm D call. In germline, CDR1 is SGHKS, CDR2 YYEKEE (reference sequence). This CDR3 spans 13 amino acids. The V end lost 4 bases, the J end lost 7 bases, and 14 bases lay between the germline ends. Variable domain in full (rest from reference TRBV5-5 and TRBJ1-2): DAGVTQSPTHLIKTRGQQVTLRCSPISGHKSVSWYQQVLGQGPQFIFQYYEKEERGRGNFPDRFSARQFPNYSSELNVNALLLGDSALYLCASSPVGLSGYTFGSGTRLTVV.

The chain has TRBV27 and TRBJ1-1, with D possibly TRBD1 on 6 matching bases. CDR1 MNHEY and CDR2 SMNVEV come from the germline V gene (reference sequence). Trimming removed 3 bases from V and 6 bases from J, with 11 bases in between. The CDR3 is 13 amino acids. The DNA for the CDR3 is TGTGCCAGCAGTTTCAGGGGAGTCTCTGAAGCTTTCTTT. This codes for CASSFRGVSEAFF.

This clone was observed a handful of times. Other nucleotide sequences from this sample produce the same CDR3. V and J are TRBV4-1 and TRBJ1-1; 7 nucleotides align to TRBD1. This CDR3 has 18 residues. Germline assignment: CDR1 MGHRA and CDR2 YSYEKL. J gave up 1 base and V 3 bases, and 14 bases lay outside the gene matches. CDR3 DNA sequence: TGCGCCAGCAGCCAGGTGGATGTAACTAGGGGGCCGAACACTGAAGCTTTCTTT. It yields the protein CASSQVDVTRGPNTEAFF.

This chain links TRBV5-1 with TRBJ2-7, with D uncertain. Germline loops: CDR1 SGHRS, CDR2 YFSETQ. The CDR3 contains 14 residues. Between the trimmed V and J ends, which lost 2 bases and 3 bases, there was a span of 12 bases. The DNA of the CDR3 is TGCGCCAGCAGCTTAACTACCACCGTCTACGAGCAGTACTTC. This gives the protein CASSLTTTVYEQYF.

The chain uses TRBV2 and TRBJ1-4; maybe TRBD1 (6 bases). The V and J ends lost 8 bases and 8 bases respectively, with 18 bases between them. CDR3 size: 14 residues. The V gene's germline CDR1 is SNHLY and CDR2 FYNNEI. Here the CDR3 reads CASDLQGVGEKLFF. The CDR3 DNA reads as TGTGCCAGCGACCTACAGGGAGTTGGAGAAAAACTGTTTTTT.

The chain carries TRBV5-4 and TRBJ1-3, with 11 bases lining up with TRBD1. The V and J ends lost 0 bases and 0 bases, in that order; junction bases with no gene match: 5. The CDR3 consists of 18 residues. Germline CDR1 is SGHNT and CDR2 is YYREEE (reference sequence). As DNA, the CDR3 is TGTGCCAGCAGCTTGGGGACAGGGGGCGTGAGCTCTGGAAACACCATATATTTT. Amino acids: CASSLGTGGVSSGNTIYF.

This clone was seen only a few times. The CDR3 nucleotides read TGTGCTAGTGGTTCGGGTGGCTCTGGGGCCAACGTCCTGACTTTC. Translating it yields CASGSGGSGANVLTF. The chain has TRBV12-5 and TRBJ2-6; D gene uncertain. With 4 bases removed from V and 0 bases from J, the gap between germline ends came to 7 bases. Germline loops: CDR1 LGHNT, CDR2 FRNRAP. This CDR3 is 15 amino acids long.